This T cell receptor beta chain derives from a study of memory CD4+ T cells and cytomegalovirus serostatus. The CDR3 length is 14 residues. Germline lookup yields CDR1 SGHAT and CDR2 FQDESV (reference sequence). V lost 5 bases, J lost 2 bases, and 3 bases stayed unmatched. Profiling relied on immunoSEQ multiplex PCR, and the TCRdb table lists in-frame clones only, not all of them. The sample holds about 41,000 clones, 79% seen once. Whole-study findings and limits: The CMV-associated TCR signature appears largely within the CD4+ memory repertoire. Of approximately 160 reported CMV TCRbeta sequences, some 67 were found in memory CD4+ repertoires. A US-trained random forest predicted CMV serostatus with median AUC roughly 0.9.

The sort gate was single viable CD3+CD4+CD8-CD45RO+ cells for memory CD4+ T cells. CD4+ T cells were isolated by positive magnetic selection. As regards this clone: The antigen remains unidentified.

The V call is TRBV11-1, the J call TRBJ2-1, with 7 bases that match TRBD2. The TCR sequence derives from an adult in good health and CMV-seronegative. Source material: memory CD4+ T cells from blood. CDR3 sequence (DNA): TGTGCCAGCAGCGATGGGGGGGCCTACAATGAGCAGTTCTTC. It codes for CASSDGGAYNEQFF.